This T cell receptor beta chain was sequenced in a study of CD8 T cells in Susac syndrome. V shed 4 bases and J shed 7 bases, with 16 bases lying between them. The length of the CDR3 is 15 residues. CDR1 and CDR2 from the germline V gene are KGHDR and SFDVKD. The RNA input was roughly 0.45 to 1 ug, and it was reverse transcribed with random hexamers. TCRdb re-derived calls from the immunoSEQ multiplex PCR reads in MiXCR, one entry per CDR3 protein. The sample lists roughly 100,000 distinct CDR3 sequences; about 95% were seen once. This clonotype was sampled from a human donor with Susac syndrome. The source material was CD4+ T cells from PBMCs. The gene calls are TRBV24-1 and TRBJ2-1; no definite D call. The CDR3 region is CATSDPRSGVNEQFF. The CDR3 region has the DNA TGTGCCACCAGTGACCCTCGCAGTGGGGTGAATGAGCAGTTCTTC.